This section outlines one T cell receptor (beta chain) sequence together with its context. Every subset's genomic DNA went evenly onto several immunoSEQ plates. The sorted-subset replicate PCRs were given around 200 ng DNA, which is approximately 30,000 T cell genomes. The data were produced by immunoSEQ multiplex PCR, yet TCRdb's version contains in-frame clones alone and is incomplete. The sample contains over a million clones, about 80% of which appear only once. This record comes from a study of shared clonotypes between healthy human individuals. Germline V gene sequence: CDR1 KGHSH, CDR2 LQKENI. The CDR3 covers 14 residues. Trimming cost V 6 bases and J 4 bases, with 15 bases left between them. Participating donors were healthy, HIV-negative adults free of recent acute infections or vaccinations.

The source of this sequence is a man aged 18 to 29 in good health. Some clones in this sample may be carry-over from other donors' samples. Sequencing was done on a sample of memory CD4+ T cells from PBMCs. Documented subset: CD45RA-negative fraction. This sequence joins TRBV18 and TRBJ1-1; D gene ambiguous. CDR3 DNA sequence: TGTGCCAGCTCCCCCGGGCCTCCCCCCACTGAAGCTTTCTTT. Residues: CASSPGPPPTEAFF.